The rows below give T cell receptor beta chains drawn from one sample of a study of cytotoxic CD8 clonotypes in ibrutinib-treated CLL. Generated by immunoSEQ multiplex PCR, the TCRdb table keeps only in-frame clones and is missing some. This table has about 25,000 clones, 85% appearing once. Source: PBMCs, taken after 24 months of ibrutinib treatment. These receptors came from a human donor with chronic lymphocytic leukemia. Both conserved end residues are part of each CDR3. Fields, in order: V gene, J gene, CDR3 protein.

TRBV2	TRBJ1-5	CASNLGQGGGNNQPQHF
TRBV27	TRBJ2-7	CASSFSSRSYEQYF
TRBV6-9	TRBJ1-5	CASSYDRQLNQPQHF
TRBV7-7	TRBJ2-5	CASSLEGLVGETQYF
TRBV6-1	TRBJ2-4	CASSFTTVQYF
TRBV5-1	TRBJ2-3	CASSTAGVGTDTQYF
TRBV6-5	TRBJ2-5	CASSRDSGAQYF
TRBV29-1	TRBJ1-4	CSVEDRGNEKLFF
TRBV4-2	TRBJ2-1	CASSPLAGDYNEQFF
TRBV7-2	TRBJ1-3	CASRRTGSGNTIYF
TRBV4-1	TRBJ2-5	CASSQEGTSGGRSQYF
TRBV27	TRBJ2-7	CASSYSGGARSEQYF
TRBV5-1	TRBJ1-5	CASSLEAGQPQHF
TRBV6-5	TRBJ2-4	CASSYLDDREMNIQYF
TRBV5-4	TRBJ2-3	CASSLRLAGGTDTQYF
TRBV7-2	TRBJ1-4	CASSRAGTENEKLFF
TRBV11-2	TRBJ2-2	CASSPLLGLVVTGELFF
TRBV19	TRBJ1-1	CASSSGRGINTEAFF
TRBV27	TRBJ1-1	CASRQVLGTEAFF
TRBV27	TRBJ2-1	CASSFSRGTHEQFF